This TCR beta chain was obtained from a study of cytomegalovirus exposure and HLA in healthy donors. Germline assignment: CDR1 MNHEY and CDR2 SMNVEV (reference sequence). This CDR3 contains 16 residues. V shed 6 bases and J 1 base; nucleotides not matched to a gene: 8. Whole-study results and caveats: The classifier reportedly diagnosed cytomegalovirus status with high specificity and sensitivity. In vitro testing confirmed three CMV-associated chains as specific for CMV antigens. Most TCR sequences proved rare, with some public TCRs found in many donors. That first-cohort TCR clusters tended to co-occur in the 100 to 150 validation repertoires was found in a later analysis.

Libraries were prepared by immunoSEQ multiplex PCR; TCRdb keeps only in-frame clonotypes and omits some of them. The table lists around 220,000 clones, approximately 86% of them singletons. Comment on this clone: The antigen remains unidentified.

This clonotype originated in a woman aged 18-29 years in good health and CMV-seronegative. The chain is built from TRBV27 and TRBJ2-3; TRBD2 aligns across 9 bases. The material sequenced was PBMCs. The CDR3 DNA follows: TGTGCCAGCAGGCCACTCTGGACTAGCGGCACAGATACGCAGTATTTT. Amino acid sequence: CASRPLWTSGTDTQYF.